A single sample is the source of the 27 T cell receptor beta chains below, sequenced in a study of regulatory and conventional T cells in RAG deficiency. TCRdb's table, derived via immunoSEQ multiplex PCR, lists solely in-frame clones and lacks some. The sample contains around 30,000 clones, 80% to 90% of which appear only once. The same data also went into a second study, on regulatory T cells. As reported in that work: The PCR used 52 TRBV and 13 TRBJ primers.

The sample was CD8+ T cells sorted from blood. Source of these receptors: a human donor in good health.

V and J are TRBV30 and TRBJ2-2; D is ambiguous. This CDR3 has 12 residues. Trimming removed 5 bases at V and 3 bases at J, with 7 bases between. Germline CDR1 GTSNPN, CDR2 SVGIG (reference sequence). For the CDR3, the DNA is TGTGCCTGGGGGCTATACACCGGGGAGCTGTTTTTT. It specifies CAWGLYTGELFF. Complete variable domain (other parts from reference TRBV30 and TRBJ2-2): SQTIHQWPATLVQPVGSPLSLECTVEGTSNPNLYWYRQAAGRGLQLLFYSVGIGQISSEVPQNLSASRPQDRQFILSSKKLLLSDSGFYLCAWGLYTGELFFGEGSRLTVL.

This rearrangement joins TRBV6-1 to TRBJ1-3; 9 bases are shared with TRBD1. The germline V gene has CDR1 MNHNS and CDR2 SASEGT. The CDR3 length is 18 residues. V shed 2 bases and J 5 bases; nucleotides not matched to a gene: 13. DNA for the CDR3: TGTGCCAGCAGTGAAACAGCCGCGGGACAGGGAGTTAGAAACACCATATATTTT. It codes for CASSETAAGQGVRNTIYF.

The chain has TRBV9 and TRBJ1-2; D is ambiguous. Trimming shortened V by 0 bases and J by 4 bases, and 7 bases separated the two germline ends. Germline V gene sequence: CDR1 SGDLS, CDR2 YYNGEE. The CDR3 runs 13 residues. The CDR3 spells CASSVGESYGYTF. In nucleotides, the CDR3 is TGTGCCAGCAGCGTAGGTGAGAGCTATGGCTACACCTTC.

The rearrangement uses TRBV4-2 and TRBJ1-1, with D perhaps TRBD1 (6 bases). This CDR3 spans 18 amino acids. V lost 2 bases and J lost 1, with 20 bases in between. Germline loops: CDR1 LGHNA, CDR2 YNFKEQ. The CDR3, as DNA: TGTGCCAGCAGCCAAAATCCGGGACACCCTCCCCCGAACACTGAAGCTTTCTTT. Translated: CASSQNPGHPPPNTEAFF.

The chain couples TRBV6-5 to TRBJ1-1; D is undetermined. V lost 0 bases, J lost 6 bases, and 11 bases lay in between. The V gene's germline CDR1 is MNHEY and CDR2 SVGAGI. The length of the CDR3 is 14 residues. CDR3 DNA sequence: TGTGCCAGCAGTTACTCCCGGGGTATGGCTGAAGCTTTCTTT. This sequence encodes CASSYSRGMAEAFF.

The V call is TRBV15, the J call TRBJ2-7; the match to TRBD1 covers 7 bases. Germline V gene sequence: CDR1 LNHNV, CDR2 YYDKDF (reference sequence). CDR3 length equals 16 residues. Germline trimming cut 0 bases from V and 2 bases from J; bases unmatched to any gene: 7. CDR3 coding DNA: TGTGCCACCAGCAGAGATCGGGACAGACATCCCTACGAGCAGTACTTC. Amino acids: CATSRDRDRHPYEQYF.

The chain links TRBV7-3 to TRBJ2-1; possibly TRBD2 for D (6 bases). Germline V gene data show CDR1 as SGHTA and CDR2 as FQGTGA. The V end lost 5 bases, the J end lost 9 bases, and 14 bases lay between the germline ends. The CDR3 length is 13 residues. CDR3 sequence (DNA): TGTGCCAGCAGCCCCCCGGGAGCGGGTGAGCAGTTCTTC. Protein: CASSPPGAGEQFF.

V gene TRBV27 combines with J gene TRBJ2-3; D unresolved. Trimming took off 3 bases at V and 4 bases at J, with 8 bases between the two ends. Germline V gene lookup returns CDR1 MNHEY and CDR2 SMNVEV (reference sequence). The CDR3 extends over 13 amino acids. The CDR3 DNA reads TGTGCCAGCAGTTTGTTACCCCCAGATACGCAGTATTTT. Protein sequence: CASSLLPPDTQYF.

The chain carries TRBV6-6 and TRBJ2-7; unclear D gene. There are 15 residues in the CDR3. V was pared by 5 bases and J by 2 bases, with 16 bases between. Germline assignment: CDR1 MNHNY and CDR2 SVGAGI (reference sequence). The CDR3 reads CASSTGSPNTYEQYF. CDR3 nucleotides: TGTGCCAGCAGTACGGGCTCCCCTAATACCTACGAGCAGTACTTC.

The CDR3 region has the DNA TGTGCCAGCAGTTTCCGCGACGAGCAGTTCTTC. Translating gives CASSFRDEQFF. This chain links TRBV27 with TRBJ2-1, with D hard to call. There are 11 residues in the CDR3. The V and J ends lost 3 bases and 10 bases respectively, with 7 bases between them. Germline V gives CDR1 MNHEY, CDR2 SMNVEV (reference sequence).

V gene TRBV7-6 combines with J gene TRBJ2-5; weak D call: TRBD1 (6 bases). The germline V gene encodes CDR1 SGHVS and CDR2 FNYEAQ. This CDR3 spans 14 amino acids. V lost 2 bases and J lost 2, with 9 bases in between. The CDR3 bases are TGTGCCAGCAGCTTATCAAGGGGGCAAGAGACCCAGTACTTC. This sequence encodes CASSLSRGQETQYF.

The V call is TRBV18, the J call TRBJ1-2, with no clear D. Looked up from germline, CDR1 is KGHSH and CDR2 is LQKENI. Trimming stripped 4 bases from V and 6 bases from J, with 15 bases between. The CDR3 has 14 residues. This chain's CDR3 is CASSLEAENHGYTF. The CDR3 DNA follows: TGTGCCAGCTCACTGGAGGCAGAGAACCATGGCTACACCTTC.

The chain employs TRBV19 and TRBJ2-1, with 7 bases that match TRBD2. V was clipped by 9 bases and J by 0 bases; unmatched bases: 8. The CDR3 spans 15 residues. Germline V gives CDR1 LNHDA, CDR2 SQIVND (reference sequence). DNA for the CDR3: TGTGCCAGCGAGACCGGGGGGAGCTCCTACAATGAGCAGTTCTTC. The encoded protein is CASETGGSSYNEQFF.

This chain connects TRBV5-1 to TRBJ2-6, with 9 bases matching TRBD1. J lost 3 bases, V lost 4 bases, and 11 bases had no gene match. The germline gives CDR1 SGHRS, CDR2 YFSETQ. The CDR3 spans 18 residues. CDR3 loop: CASSPGPGTGSGANVLTF. The CDR3 nucleotides are TGCGCCAGCAGCCCCGGTCCCGGGACAGGGAGTGGGGCCAACGTCCTGACTTTC. The whole variable domain, remainder taken from reference TRBV5-1 and TRBJ2-6, is KAGVTQTPRYLIKTRGQQVTLSCSPISGHRSVSWYQQTPGQGLQFLFEYFSETQRNKGNFPGRFSGRQFSNSRSEMNVSTLELGDSALYLCASSPGPGTGSGANVLTFGAGSRLTVL.

J is TRBJ2-3 and V is TRBV5-1, with D uncertain. Trimming left V 2 bases short and J 4 bases short, with 5 bases between. This CDR3 is built from 12 residues. The germline V gene encodes CDR1 SGHRS and CDR2 YFSETQ. Written as DNA, the CDR3 is TGCGCCAGCAGCTTTAAACCAGATACGCAGTATTTT. Its translation is CASSFKPDTQYF. The variable domain in full, with the rest retrieved from reference TRBV5-1 and TRBJ2-3, is KAGVTQTPRYLIKTRGQQVTLSCSPISGHRSVSWYQQTPGQGLQFLFEYFSETQRNKGNFPGRFSGRQFSNSRSEMNVSTLELGDSALYLCASSFKPDTQYFGPGTRLTVL.

There are a few counts of this clone. The rearrangement links TRBV19 to TRBJ1-2; 8 bases fit TRBD1. CDR3 length: 13 amino acids. Germline V gives CDR1 LNHDA, CDR2 SQIVND (reference sequence). V dropped 8 bases and J dropped 4; count of bases not matched to a gene: 6. CDR3 nucleotides: TGTGCCAGTGGGCAGGGGGCCAGCTATGGCTACACCTTC. Protein product: CASGQGASYGYTF.

The chain is built from TRBV14 and TRBJ2-1, with D possibly TRBD1 on 6 matching bases. CDR1 SGHDN and CDR2 FVKESK come from the germline V gene. This CDR3 region has 13 residues. V was shortened by 4 bases and J by 9 bases, with 13 bases between the two germline ends. The DNA of the CDR3 is TGTGCCAGCAGCCCAACACAGGGCGGTGAGCAGTTCTTC. It encodes CASSPTQGGEQFF.

The V call is TRBV12-5, the J call TRBJ2-1, with D perhaps TRBD1 or TRBD2 (5 bases each). There are 14 residues in the CDR3. Trimming cost V 7 bases and J 8 bases, with 18 bases left between them. Germline V gene lookup returns CDR1 LGHNT and CDR2 FRNRAP. As DNA, the CDR3 is TGTGCTAGTGCCGACGGCACCACGGGACATGAGCAGTTCTTC. Its protein is CASADGTTGHEQFF. The full variable domain, in which reference TRBV12-5 and TRBJ2-1 provide the parts outside the CDR3, is DARVTQTPRHKVTEMGQEVTMRCQPILGHNTVFWYRQTMMQGLELLAYFRNRAPLDDSGMPKDRFSAEMPDATLATLKIQPSEPRDSAVYFCASADGTTGHEQFFGPGTRLTVL.

This chain's CDR3 is CAWSVGTGNEQYF. The CDR3 DNA is TGTGCCTGGAGTGTCGGGACAGGGAACGAGCAGTACTTC. This rearrangement joins TRBV30 to TRBJ2-7, with 9 bases aligning to TRBD1. The CDR3 loop spans 13 amino acids. The germline CDR1 and CDR2 sequences are GTSNPN and SVGIG (reference sequence). The V and J ends lost 0 bases and 5 bases, in that order; junction bases with no gene match: 2.

The chain recombines TRBV5-6 with TRBJ2-4; maybe TRBD1 (5 bases). The V gene lost 3 bases and the J gene lost 11 bases, with 9 bases spanning the gap. This CDR3 is built from 11 residues. Germline V lookup: CDR1 SGHDT, CDR2 YYEEEE. The CDR3 sequence is CASSSGLLQYF. The DNA for the CDR3 is TGTGCCAGCAGCTCAGGGCTTCTTCAGTACTTC.

The V gene is TRBV5-8, the J gene TRBJ2-2; 9 positions agree with TRBD2. V trimming: 3 bases; J trimming: 6 bases; junction bases outside the gene matches: 12. Germline lookup yields CDR1 SGHTS and CDR2 YDEGEE. This CDR3 is built from 17 residues. The CDR3 sequence: CASSSRTSGYGAGELFF. The CDR3 DNA reads TGTGCCAGCAGCTCCCGAACTAGCGGGTATGGGGCCGGGGAGCTGTTTTTT.

The chain links TRBV7-3 to TRBJ2-7; possibly TRBD2 for D (7 bases). The CDR3 has 16 amino acids. The V end was cut by 2 bases, the J end by 6 bases, with 20 bases between. Germline CDR1 is SGHTA and CDR2 is FQGTGA. Here the CDR3 reads CASSLVGGLPTLEQYF. Here the CDR3 DNA reads TGTGCCAGCAGCTTAGTAGGGGGACTACCTACGCTCGAGCAGTACTTC. Together with reference TRBV7-3 and TRBJ2-7, the CDR3 gives the full variable domain: GAGVSQTPSNKVTEKGKYVELRCDPISGHTALYWYRQSLGQGPEFLIYFQGTGAADDSGLPNDRFFAVRPEGSVSTLKIQRTERGDSAVYLCASSLVGGLPTLEQYFGPGTRLTVT.

This clone appeared a single time. The chain uses TRBV6-6 and TRBJ2-5, with a tentative D call TRBD2 (5 bases). Germline V lookup: CDR1 MNHNY, CDR2 SVGAGI (reference sequence). Trimming removed 5 bases at V and 0 bases at J, with 13 bases between. The CDR3 consists of 15 residues. The CDR3 DNA follows: TGTGCCAGCAGTCTGTCCGGGGAGAACCAAGAGACCCAGTACTTC. The encoded protein is CASSLSGENQETQYF.

The gene calls are TRBV20-1 and TRBJ1-1; D is uncertain. Germline V gene sequence: CDR1 DFQATT, CDR2 SNEGSKA (reference sequence). This CDR3 region has 10 residues. The V end lost 4 bases, the J end lost 7 bases, and 7 bases lay between the germline ends. CDR3 in DNA: TGCAGTGCTAAGGATAATGAAGCTTTCTTT. Its translation: CSAKDNEAFF.

This clone showed up just once. The CDR3 sequence: CASSAGGYQPQHF. The DNA for the CDR3 is TGTGCCAGCAGTGCTGGGGGCTATCAGCCCCAGCATTTT. The chain has TRBV25-1 and TRBJ1-5, with D possibly matching TRBD1 (6 bases). V was clipped by 4 bases and J by 5 bases, with 9 bases between them. This CDR3 has 13 amino acids. Per germline, CDR1 MGHDK and CDR2 SYGVNS.

This CDR3 is CASSISGQGGTEAFF. Here the CDR3 DNA reads TGTGCCAGCAGCATTTCAGGACAGGGTGGCACTGAAGCTTTCTTT. The gene calls are TRBV13 and TRBJ1-1; TRBD1 agrees at 8 bases. V dropped 5 bases and J dropped 4; count of bases not matched to a gene: 9. CDR3 length: 15 residues. Germline V gene sequence: CDR1 PRHDT, CDR2 FYEKMQ (reference sequence).

V is TRBV5-5 and J is TRBJ2-7; TRBD2 aligns across 7 bases. Germline V CDR1 and CDR2: SGHKS, YYEKEE (reference sequence). Germline trimming cut 3 bases from V and 0 bases from J; bases unmatched to any gene: 3. The CDR3 extends over 14 amino acids. CDR3 sequence: CASSSPSGSYEQYF. The DNA of the CDR3 is TGTGCCAGCAGCTCTCCTAGCGGCTCCTACGAGCAGTACTTC.